These T cell receptor beta chains were read from a single sample in a study of beta chain features in type 1 diabetes. The table came from immunoSEQ multiplex PCR; TCRdb's copy has only in-frame clones and leaves some out. The sample records around 70,000 clones, roughly 49% being singletons. The sample consisted of central memory CD4+ T cells from blood. These receptors were taken from a man aged 30 to 45 with type 1 diabetes. Both conserved end residues are part of each CDR3. Each record gives: D gene, J gene, V gene, clone size, CDR3 protein, CDR3 DNA. The D gene is left open where the match is weak. Size values are once, few and many counts, or a class for expanded clones, and some rows have none.

d_gene: TRBD2; j_gene: TRBJ2-1; v_gene: TRBV10-3; abundance: few; CDR3aa: CATESGGHNEQFF; CDR3nt: TGTGCCACCGAAAGCGGGGGTCACAATGAGCAGTTCTTC
d_gene: .; j_gene: TRBJ1-5; v_gene: TRBV6-6; abundance: .; CDR3aa: CASSEIYSNQPQHF; CDR3nt: TGTGCCAGCAGCGAGATTTATAGCAATCAGCCCCAGCATTTT
d_gene: TRBD1; j_gene: TRBJ2-7; v_gene: TRBV23-1; abundance: .; CDR3aa: CASSLRQGAHEQYF; CDR3nt: TGCGCCAGCAGTCTTAGACAGGGGGCGCATGAGCAGTACTTC
d_gene: .; j_gene: TRBJ2-5; v_gene: TRBV23-1; abundance: .; CDR3aa: CASSQSRARGPHGPQETQYF; CDR3nt: TGCGCCAGCAGTCAATCGAGGGCGCGGGGGCCCCATGGCCCCCAAGAGACCCAGTACTTC
d_gene: TRBD2; j_gene: TRBJ2-3; v_gene: TRBV5-1; abundance: .; CDR3aa: CASSPSGTTDTQYF; CDR3nt: TGCGCCAGCAGCCCTAGCGGGACCACAGATACGCAGTATTTT
d_gene: TRBD2; j_gene: TRBJ2-3; v_gene: TRBV29-1; abundance: .; CDR3aa: CSVGLAVDTQYF; CDR3nt: TGCAGCGTCGGACTAGCGGTGGATACGCAGTATTTT
d_gene: TRBD2; j_gene: TRBJ2-7; v_gene: TRBV10-2; abundance: few; CDR3aa: CASRPTSGTTYEQYF; CDR3nt: TGCGCCAGCAGACCAACTAGCGGGACGACCTACGAGCAGTACTTC
d_gene: .; j_gene: TRBJ2-1; v_gene: TRBV5-1; abundance: .; CDR3aa: CASTGDSNYNEQFF; CDR3nt: TGCGCCAGCACCGGGGACTCCAACTACAATGAGCAGTTCTTC
d_gene: TRBD1; j_gene: TRBJ1-1; v_gene: TRBV6-5; abundance: .; CDR3aa: CASSYLGTVSPTEAFF; CDR3nt: TGTGCCAGCAGTTACCTGGGGACAGTTAGCCCCACTGAAGCTTTCTTT
d_gene: .; j_gene: TRBJ2-1; v_gene: TRBV7-9; abundance: .; CDR3aa: CASSLGAYEQFF; CDR3nt: TGTGCCAGCAGCTTAGGGGCCTATGAGCAGTTCTTC
d_gene: TRBD2; j_gene: TRBJ2-7; v_gene: TRBV5-1; abundance: .; CDR3aa: CASSLGGSGRTEQYF; CDR3nt: TGCGCCAGCAGCTTGGGGGGTAGCGGGAGAACCGAGCAGTACTTC
d_gene: TRBD2; j_gene: TRBJ2-3; v_gene: TRBV30; abundance: few; CDR3aa: CAWSAAGGTDTQYF; CDR3nt: TGTGCCTGGAGTGCAGCGGGGGGCACAGATACGCAGTATTTT
d_gene: .; j_gene: TRBJ1-1; v_gene: TRBV19; abundance: .; CDR3aa: CASTREVGTEAFF; CDR3nt: TGTGCCAGTACTCGTGAGGTTGGCACTGAAGCTTTCTTT
d_gene: .; j_gene: TRBJ1-5; v_gene: TRBV25-1; abundance: .; CDR3aa: CASRGRGGSNQPQHF; CDR3nt: TGTGCCAGCAGGGGACGTGGGGGGAGCAATCAGCCCCAGCATTTT
d_gene: .; j_gene: TRBJ1-3; v_gene: TRBV10-3; abundance: .; CDR3aa: CAISESTDSGNTIYF; CDR3nt: TGTGCCATCAGTGAGTCCACTGACTCTGGAAACACCATATATTTT
d_gene: TRBD2; j_gene: TRBJ2-1; v_gene: TRBV12-5; abundance: few; CDR3aa: CASGLAGASYNEQFF; CDR3nt: TGTGCTAGTGGGCTGGCGGGAGCATCCTACAATGAGCAGTTCTTC
d_gene: .; j_gene: TRBJ1-1; v_gene: TRBV5-1; abundance: .; CDR3aa: CASSLAWGGEGAFF; CDR3nt: TGCGCCAGCAGCTTGGCCTGGGGGGGCGAGGGAGCTTTCTTT
d_gene: .; j_gene: TRBJ2-3; v_gene: TRBV11-2; abundance: .; CDR3aa: CASSSIGGRLRTDTQYF; CDR3nt: TGTGCCAGCAGCTCCATTGGGGGCCGACTGCGCACAGATACGCAGTATTTT
d_gene: TRBD2; j_gene: TRBJ2-3; v_gene: TRBV7-2; abundance: .; CDR3aa: CASSRGLAGPTDTQYF; CDR3nt: TGTGCCAGCAGCCGAGGGCTAGCGGGACCCACAGATACGCAGTATTTT
d_gene: .; j_gene: TRBJ2-2; v_gene: TRBV5-5; abundance: .; CDR3aa: CASSLAPHNTGELFF; CDR3nt: TGTGCCAGCAGCTTGGCCCCACATAACACCGGGGAGCTGTTTTTT
d_gene: .; j_gene: TRBJ2-5; v_gene: TRBV11-2; abundance: few; CDR3aa: CASSLGPRQETQYF; CDR3nt: TGTGCCAGCAGCTTAGGACCCAGGCAAGAGACCCAGTACTTC
d_gene: TRBD1; j_gene: TRBJ1-1; v_gene: TRBV15; abundance: few; CDR3aa: CATSKGATGGNTEAFF; CDR3nt: TGTGCCACCAGCAAGGGGGCGACAGGGGGGAACACTGAAGCTTTCTTT
d_gene: .; j_gene: TRBJ1-1; v_gene: TRBV5-4; abundance: .; CDR3aa: CASSSNAGLTEAFF; CDR3nt: TGTGCCAGCAGCTCAAACGCAGGGCTCACTGAAGCTTTCTTT
d_gene: TRBD1; j_gene: TRBJ1-2; v_gene: TRBV18; abundance: few; CDR3aa: CASSQSTGYGYTF; CDR3nt: TGTGCCAGCTCACAATCGACAGGGTATGGCTACACCTTC
d_gene: TRBD1; j_gene: TRBJ2-7; v_gene: TRBV27; abundance: .; CDR3aa: CASSYRQGKSYEQYF; CDR3nt: TGTGCCAGCAGTTATAGACAGGGAAAGTCCTACGAGCAGTACTTC
d_gene: .; j_gene: TRBJ1-4; v_gene: TRBV5-1; abundance: .; CDR3aa: CASSPTGGDEKLFF; CDR3nt: TGCGCCAGCAGCCCGACAGGCGGTGATGAAAAACTGTTTTTT
d_gene: TRBD1; j_gene: TRBJ1-5; v_gene: TRBV7-2; abundance: once; CDR3aa: CASSQQGVSNQPQHF; CDR3nt: TGTGCCAGCAGCCAACAGGGGGTTAGCAATCAGCCCCAGCATTTT
d_gene: .; j_gene: TRBJ2-5; v_gene: TRBV19; abundance: few; CDR3aa: CASSVELGRETQYF; CDR3nt: TGTGCCAGTAGTGTGGAACTAGGCCGGGAGACCCAGTACTTC
d_gene: TRBD2; j_gene: TRBJ2-1; v_gene: TRBV7-2; abundance: few; CDR3aa: CASSLARGTNEQFF; CDR3nt: TGTGCCAGCAGCTTAGCGCGGGGGACTAATGAGCAGTTCTTC
d_gene: .; j_gene: TRBJ2-4; v_gene: TRBV6-5; abundance: once; CDR3aa: CASSYSWASAKNIQYF; CDR3nt: TGTGCCAGCAGTTACTCCTGGGCGTCGGCCAAAAACATTCAGTACTTC
d_gene: TRBD1; j_gene: TRBJ2-2; v_gene: TRBV6-4; abundance: .; CDR3aa: CASRTTGGSGELFF; CDR3nt: TGTGCCAGCAGAACTACAGGGGGCTCCGGGGAGCTGTTTTTT
d_gene: TRBD2; j_gene: TRBJ2-7; v_gene: TRBV14; abundance: few; CDR3aa: CASSLRVAGGPREQYF; CDR3nt: TGTGCCAGCAGCCTAAGAGTAGCGGGAGGGCCGCGAGAGCAGTACTTC
d_gene: .; j_gene: TRBJ2-2; v_gene: TRBV2; abundance: few; CDR3aa: CASKEGAEINTGELFF; CDR3nt: TGTGCCAGCAAGGAAGGGGCAGAGATTAACACCGGGGAGCTGTTTTTT
d_gene: TRBD1; j_gene: TRBJ1-3; v_gene: TRBV28; abundance: .; CDR3aa: CATQGASTTGNTIYF; CDR3nt: TGTGCCACGCAGGGGGCTTCAACGACTGGAAACACCATATATTTT
d_gene: .; j_gene: TRBJ2-1; v_gene: TRBV5-5; abundance: .; CDR3aa: CASSLAAGSNEQFF; CDR3nt: TGTGCCAGCAGCTTGGCAGCGGGCAGCAATGAGCAGTTCTTC
d_gene: TRBD1; j_gene: TRBJ2-2; v_gene: TRBV9; abundance: .; CDR3aa: CASSASRGQGADTGELFF; CDR3nt: TGTGCCAGCAGCGCAAGCCGCGGACAGGGGGCGGACACCGGGGAGCTGTTTTTT
d_gene: .; j_gene: TRBJ2-7; v_gene: TRBV2; abundance: few; CDR3aa: CASRQPLTGESYEQYF; CDR3nt: TGTGCCAGCAGACAACCGCTGACAGGAGAGTCCTACGAGCAGTACTTC
d_gene: .; j_gene: TRBJ2-1; v_gene: TRBV2; abundance: many; CDR3aa: CASSQDYNEQFF; CDR3nt: TGTGCCAGCAGTCAGGACTACAATGAGCAGTTCTTC
d_gene: .; j_gene: TRBJ1-5; v_gene: TRBV4-1; abundance: few; CDR3aa: CASSQGPGTRAFGSNQPQHF; CDR3nt: TGCGCCAGCAGCCAAGGTCCAGGGACAAGGGCCTTTGGGAGCAATCAGCCCCAGCATTTT
d_gene: TRBD2; j_gene: TRBJ2-5; v_gene: TRBV11-2; abundance: few; CDR3aa: CASRLAEETQYF; CDR3nt: TGTGCCAGCCGACTAGCGGAAGAGACCCAGTACTTC
d_gene: TRBD2; j_gene: TRBJ2-5; v_gene: TRBV11-3; abundance: once; CDR3aa: CASSVGLAGFGETQYF; CDR3nt: TGTGCCAGCAGCGTTGGACTAGCGGGGTTTGGAGAGACCCAGTACTTC
d_gene: .; j_gene: TRBJ1-1; v_gene: TRBV11-2; abundance: few; CDR3aa: CASSSEGVSAEAFF; CDR3nt: TGTGCCAGCAGCTCCGAGGGGGTATCGGCTGAAGCTTTCTTT
d_gene: .; j_gene: TRBJ1-1; v_gene: TRBV10-3; abundance: .; CDR3aa: CATTPGGASGTEAFF; CDR3nt: TGTGCCACCACTCCTGGCGGGGCTTCAGGCACTGAAGCTTTCTTT
d_gene: .; j_gene: TRBJ2-1; v_gene: TRBV2; abundance: few; CDR3aa: CASSEFLASYSYEQFF; CDR3nt: TGTGCCAGCAGTGAGTTTCTAGCTTCATATTCGTATGAGCAGTTCTTC
d_gene: TRBD2; j_gene: TRBJ2-7; v_gene: TRBV5-1; abundance: .; CDR3aa: CASSLSPGTSGHEQYF; CDR3nt: TGCGCCAGCAGCCTTTCTCCCGGGACTAGCGGACACGAGCAGTACTTC
d_gene: .; j_gene: TRBJ1-3; v_gene: TRBV18; abundance: .; CDR3aa: CASSPQTHSGNTIYF; CDR3nt: TGTGCCAGCTCACCCCAGACACACTCTGGAAACACCATATATTTT
d_gene: TRBD1; j_gene: TRBJ2-1; v_gene: TRBV4-1; abundance: few; CDR3aa: CASSHQQGDSYNEQFF; CDR3nt: TGCGCCAGCAGCCACCAACAGGGGGACTCCTACAATGAGCAGTTCTTC
d_gene: .; j_gene: TRBJ1-2; v_gene: TRBV29-1; abundance: few; CDR3aa: CSVEDGSGHYGYTF; CDR3nt: TGCAGCGTTGAAGACGGTTCAGGGCACTATGGCTACACCTTC
d_gene: .; j_gene: TRBJ2-1; v_gene: TRBV27; abundance: .; CDR3aa: CATRGLSFYNEQFF; CDR3nt: TGTGCCACCCGTGGGCTCTCTTTCTACAATGAGCAGTTCTTC
d_gene: TRBD2; j_gene: TRBJ2-5; v_gene: TRBV11-2; abundance: .; CDR3aa: CASSDRTSGRDYQETQYF; CDR3nt: TGTGCCAGCAGCGATAGGACTAGCGGGAGGGACTACCAAGAGACCCAGTACTTC
d_gene: .; j_gene: TRBJ1-3; v_gene: TRBV6-1; abundance: .; CDR3aa: CASLGEPGNTIYF; CDR3nt: TGTGCCTCCCTCGGGGAGCCTGGAAACACCATATATTTT
d_gene: TRBD1; j_gene: TRBJ2-1; v_gene: TRBV5-1; abundance: .; CDR3aa: CASSKGTGYNEQFF; CDR3nt: TGCGCCAGCAGCAAAGGGACAGGGTACAATGAGCAGTTCTTC
d_gene: TRBD1; j_gene: TRBJ1-2; v_gene: TRBV6-1; abundance: few; CDR3aa: CASATGDNGYGYTF; CDR3nt: TGTGCCAGCGCGACAGGGGATAATGGCTATGGCTACACCTTC
d_gene: .; j_gene: TRBJ2-1; v_gene: TRBV7-6; abundance: .; CDR3aa: CASSPIEGWGGLGNEQFF; CDR3nt: TGTGCCAGCAGCCCCATCGAGGGGTGGGGGGGCCTAGGGAATGAGCAGTTCTTC
d_gene: TRBD1; j_gene: TRBJ1-2; v_gene: TRBV11-2; abundance: few; CDR3aa: CASSLGTGAYGYTF; CDR3nt: TGTGCCAGCAGCTTAGGGACAGGGGCCTATGGCTACACCTTC
d_gene: TRBD2; j_gene: TRBJ2-1; v_gene: TRBV5-1; abundance: .; CDR3aa: CASSSLNLAGDEQFF; CDR3nt: TGCGCCAGCAGCAGCTTAAACCTAGCGGGAGATGAGCAGTTCTTC
d_gene: .; j_gene: TRBJ2-7; v_gene: TRBV5-1; abundance: once; CDR3aa: CASSRDFSYEQYF; CDR3nt: TGCGCCAGCAGCCGGGACTTCTCCTACGAGCAGTACTTC
d_gene: .; j_gene: TRBJ1-2; v_gene: TRBV9; abundance: .; CDR3aa: CASSVEVGGRYGYTF; CDR3nt: TGTGCCAGCAGCGTAGAGGTAGGGGGAAGATATGGCTACACCTTC
d_gene: .; j_gene: TRBJ2-3; v_gene: TRBV7-8; abundance: .; CDR3aa: CASSFGGRSDTQYF; CDR3nt: TGTGCCAGCAGCTTCGGGGGGCGCTCAGATACGCAGTATTTT
d_gene: .; j_gene: TRBJ2-1; v_gene: TRBV4-2; abundance: .; CDR3aa: CASSQERRRGVPNEQFF; CDR3nt: TGTGCCAGCAGCCAAGAACGGCGCAGGGGGGTCCCCAATGAGCAGTTCTTC